These 22 T cell receptor beta chains were all obtained from the same sample, sequenced in a study of shared T cell receptors in the human thymus. TCRdb's copy holds only in-frame clones and misses some; the assay was immunoSEQ multiplex PCR. The sample yields about 500,000 clones, 75% to 85% seen once. In addition, the sample was reused for a study of human thymus T cells.

Sequencing input: thymocytes. These receptors all stem from a boy younger than two with a congenital heart defect.

The J gene is TRBJ2-7, the V gene TRBV7-8; the D is unclear. In germline, CDR1 is SGHVS, CDR2 FQNEAQ. Trimming removed 5 bases from V and 0 bases from J, with 14 bases in between. The CDR3 is 15 amino acids. In DNA form, the CDR3 reads TGTGCCAGCAGCAGCTCCCCGGGTCACTCCTACGAGCAGTACTTC. It yields the protein CASSSSPGHSYEQYF.

This clone was detected a few times. The chain carries TRBV5-4 and TRBJ1-2; D unresolved. CDR1 SGHNT and CDR2 YYREEE come from the germline V gene (reference sequence). The V end lost 0 bases, the J end lost 0 bases, and 6 bases lay between the germline ends. The CDR3 consists of 14 residues. The CDR3 is CASSLAVSNYGYTF. The CDR3 nucleotides are TGTGCCAGCAGCTTGGCAGTCTCTAACTATGGCTACACCTTC.

The V call is TRBV25-1, the J call TRBJ2-5, with D perhaps TRBD1 (6 bases). Germline V CDR1 and CDR2: MGHDK, SYGVNS. Trimming took off 7 bases at V and 5 bases at J, with 8 bases between the two ends. The length of the CDR3 is 11 residues. CDR3 in amino acids: CASNTGETQYF. The CDR3 nucleotides are TGTGCCAGCAATACAGGGGAGACCCAGTACTTC.

The rearrangement joins TRBV10-3 to TRBJ1-5, with TRBD1 identical over 7 bases. The CDR3 is 17 residues long. Looked up from germline, CDR1 is ENHRY and CDR2 is SYGVKD. The J segment lost 0 bases and the V segment lost 10 bases, leaving 15 bases of the junction unmatched. CDR3 bases: TGTGCCACCTTGTTTGACAGGGAGGTGGATAGCAATCAGCCCCAGCATTTT. It yields the protein CATLFDREVDSNQPQHF.

The chain links TRBV5-1 to TRBJ2-7, with 14 bases that match TRBD2. In germline, CDR1 is SGHRS, CDR2 YFSETQ. V dropped 2 bases and J dropped 1; count of bases not matched to a gene: 5. The CDR3 has 17 residues. For the CDR3, the DNA is TGCGCCAGCAGCTTAAAGGGACTAGCGGGAGCGTCCTACGAGCAGTACTTC. This gives the protein CASSLKGLAGASYEQYF.

Points on this clone: Different DNA sequences within this sample yield the same CDR3. The chain carries TRBV27 and TRBJ2-5; D is unresolved. There are 13 residues in the CDR3. Between the trimmed V and J ends, which lost 1 base and 5 bases, there was a span of 8 bases. The V gene's germline CDR1 is MNHEY and CDR2 SMNVEV (reference sequence). The chain's CDR3 is CASSLLPRETQYF. The CDR3 coding sequence is TGTGCCAGCAGTTTATTACCCCGGGAGACCCAGTACTTC.

This sequence joins TRBV13 and TRBJ2-3, with TRBD2 matching over 11 bases. Per germline, CDR1 PRHDT and CDR2 FYEKMQ (reference sequence). Germline trimming cut 8 bases from V and 0 bases from J; bases unmatched to any gene: 7. This CDR3 has 16 residues. The CDR3 DNA reads TGTGCCAGCGCCGCTCGGACTAGCGGGAGCACAGATACGCAGTATTTT. It yields the protein CASAARTSGSTDTQYF.

The chain links TRBV5-4 to TRBJ2-5; possible D gene TRBD2, 5 bases. The germline gives CDR1 SGHNT, CDR2 YYREEE (reference sequence). The V and J ends lost 4 bases and 7 bases respectively, with 17 bases between them. The CDR3 sequence is 14 residues long. CDR3 protein: CASSPRGQAGTQYF. CDR3 DNA sequence: TGTGCCAGCAGCCCCCGTGGCCAGGCGGGGACCCAGTACTTC.

The genes are TRBV11-1 and TRBJ2-7; a possible D gene is TRBD1 (5 bases). The CDR3 consists of 14 residues. With 1 base removed from V and 5 bases from J, the gap between germline ends came to 12 bases. The V gene's germline CDR1 is SGHAT and CDR2 FQDESV (reference sequence). This CDR3 reads CASSLDMGHDEQYF. CDR3 sequence (DNA): TGTGCCAGCAGCTTAGATATGGGGCACGACGAGCAGTACTTC.

The rearrangement links TRBV6-5 to TRBJ2-1; D not resolved. Germline CDR1 and CDR2: MNHEY and SVGAGI. This CDR3 is 11 amino acids long. Trimming left V 2 bases short and J 10 bases short, with 6 bases between. DNA of the CDR3: TGTGCCAGCAGTTACGGTCGGGAGCAGTTCTTC. Translation gives CASSYGREQFF.

The chain joins TRBV27 to TRBJ2-7; 11 nucleotides align to TRBD1. Losses at the gene ends were 5 bases for V and 5 bases for J; bases not matched to a gene: 5. Germline loops: CDR1 MNHEY, CDR2 SMNVEV (reference sequence). This CDR3 contains 14 residues. Here the CDR3 DNA reads TGTGCCAGCAGTCCCGGGACAGGGGGAGACGAGCAGTACTTC. This sequence encodes CASSPGTGGDEQYF.

DNA of the CDR3: TGTGCCAGCAGTTTAATCCCCAGACTAGCGGGGAACAATGAGCAGTTCTTC. Translating it yields CASSLIPRLAGNNEQFF. The chain combines TRBV28 with TRBJ2-1; 11 bases are shared with TRBD2. CDR1 is MDHEN, CDR2 SYDVKM, per germline. V lost 2 bases and J lost 5; bases outside the gene matches: 8. The CDR3 covers 17 residues. Combining the CDR3 with reference TRBV28 and TRBJ2-1 gives the whole variable domain DVKVTQSSRYLVKRTGEKVFLECVQDMDHENMFWYRQDPGLGLRLIYFSYDVKMKEKGDIPEGYSVSREKKERFSLILESASTNQTSMYLCASSLIPRLAGNNEQFFGPGTRLTVL.

This clone appeared a single time. This rearrangement joins TRBV4-3 to TRBJ2-7, with 7 bases that match TRBD2. Per the germline V gene, CDR1 is LGHNA and CDR2 is YSLEER. The CDR3 covers 17 residues. V was clipped by 0 bases and J by 0 bases; unmatched bases: 8. The CDR3 loop is CASSQDSGLADSYEQYF. DNA of the CDR3: TGCGCCAGCAGCCAAGATTCGGGCCTAGCGGACTCCTACGAGCAGTACTTC.

The V call is TRBV28, the J call TRBJ2-5; 8 bases are a match to TRBD2. This CDR3 has 16 amino acids. J was trimmed by 3 bases and V by 5 bases; bases with no gene match: 11. The germline V gene encodes CDR1 MDHEN and CDR2 SYDVKM. Written as DNA, the CDR3 is TGTGCCAGCAGTCGGGAGGGGGGGGTCGGCGAAGAGACCCAGTACTTC. Its translation: CASSREGGVGEETQYF.

As regards this clone: A read error may produce the germline difference seen at one junction end. V and J are TRBV27 and TRBJ1-5, with D unclear. Germline assignment: CDR1 MNHEY and CDR2 SMNVEV (reference sequence). The CDR3 length is 12 residues. CDR3 residues: CASSRPGTAIPF. The CDR3 region has the DNA TGTGCCAGCAGCCGCCCCGGAACAGCAATCCCTTTT.

J is TRBJ2-7 and V is TRBV7-2; 11 nucleotides align to TRBD2. Trimming took 5 bases from V and 2 from J; bases not matched to a gene: 5. The CDR3 loop spans 15 amino acids. Germline assignment: CDR1 SGHTA and CDR2 FQGNSA. The DNA of the CDR3 is TGTGCCAGCAGCCCCCTAGCGGGAGGCCCCTACGAGCAGTACTTC. It specifies CASSPLAGGPYEQYF.

Note on this clone: Other DNA sequences in the same sample also yield this CDR3. V gene TRBV7-2 combines with J gene TRBJ2-1; 10 nucleotides align to TRBD2. Looked up from germline, CDR1 is SGHTA and CDR2 is FQGNSA. The J segment lost 3 bases and the V segment lost 5 bases, leaving 4 bases of the junction unmatched. The CDR3 sequence is 15 residues long. The CDR3 coding sequence is TGTGCCAGCAGCCCACGGACTAGCGGCTACAATGAGCAGTTCTTC. Its protein is CASSPRTSGYNEQFF.

V and J are TRBV19 and TRBJ2-7, with 9 bases matching TRBD2. The V segment lost 5 bases and the J segment 4 bases; nucleotides outside the gene matches: 6. CDR3 length: 14 amino acids. Germline V lookup: CDR1 LNHDA, CDR2 SQIVND (reference sequence). The CDR3 protein is CASSEVAGVYEQYF. The CDR3 DNA sequence: TGTGCCAGTAGTGAGGTAGCGGGAGTGTACGAGCAGTACTTC.

V is TRBV2 and J is TRBJ1-2, with D unclear. Germline values: CDR1 SNHLY, CDR2 FYNNEI. The CDR3 spans 18 residues. Between the trimmed V and J ends, which lost 5 bases and 6 bases, there was a span of 28 bases. CDR3 coding DNA: TGTGCCAGCAGTCACCTATTATCCAGCGACGTAAGGGAGGATGGCTACACCTTC. This sequence encodes CASSHLLSSDVREDGYTF. The full variable domain, in which reference TRBV2 and TRBJ1-2 provide the parts outside the CDR3, is EPEVTQTPSHQVTQMGQEVILRCVPISNHLYFYWYRQILGQKVEFLVSFYNNEISEKSEIFDDQFSVERPDGSNFTLKIRSTKLEDSAMYFCASSHLLSSDVREDGYTFGSGTRLTVV.

Remarks on this clone: The same CDR3 also results from other DNA sequences found in this sample. The chain carries TRBV27 and TRBJ2-7; TRBD2 matches at 11 bases. In germline, CDR1 is MNHEY, CDR2 SMNVEV (reference sequence). J was trimmed by 0 bases and V by 5 bases; bases with no gene match: 6. CDR3 length equals 16 residues. The CDR3 sequence: CASSLRGTSGSYEQYF. CDR3 nucleotides: TGTGCCAGCAGTCTGAGAGGGACTAGCGGCTCCTACGAGCAGTACTTC.

The chain couples TRBV12-5 to TRBJ2-7; possible D gene TRBD1, 6 bases. Trimming left V 6 bases short and J 0 bases short, with 12 bases between. This CDR3 contains 14 residues. Germline V lookup: CDR1 LGHNT, CDR2 FRNRAP. CDR3 nucleotide sequence: TGTGCTAGTGGGCCACAGGGTAGCTCCTACGAGCAGTACTTC. Protein sequence: CASGPQGSSYEQYF.

J is TRBJ2-2 and V is TRBV11-2, with 9 bases lining up with TRBD2. Germline assignment: CDR1 SGHAT and CDR2 FQNNGV. CDR3 length: 16 amino acids. V was pared by 5 bases and J by 5 bases, with 9 bases of the junction left unmatched. Here the CDR3 reads CASSHAREGRTGELFF. CDR3 DNA sequence: TGTGCCAGCAGCCACGCGCGGGAGGGCCGTACCGGGGAGCTGTTTTTT. Full variable domain (remainder filled in from reference TRBV11-2 and TRBJ2-2): EAGVAQSPRYKIIEKRQSVAFWCNPISGHATLYWYQQILGQGPKLLIQFQNNGVVDDSQLPKDRFSAERLKGVDSTLKIQPAKLEDSAVYLCASSHAREGRTGELFFGEGSRLTVL.